Each of the 11 T cell receptor beta chains below was sequenced from the same sample in a study of immune characterization of retroperitoneal liposarcoma. MiXCR was run by TCRdb on the PCR reads, yielding one entry per CDR3 protein. Here the sample spans over 10,000 distinct CDR3 sequences, about 45% being singletons. The sequencing input was tumor tissue. Receptor source: a female donor with retroperitoneal liposarcoma.

The gene calls are TRBV6-1 and TRBJ2-3; TRBD2 matches at 8 bases. CDR3 length: 15 amino acids. With 1 base clipped from V and 0 bases from J, the junction kept 0 bases outside the gene matches. Germline V gene data show CDR1 as MNHNS and CDR2 as SASEGT. CDR3 sequence (DNA): TGTGCCAGCAGTGAAGAGCGGGGGAGCACAGATACGCAGTATTTT. It specifies CASSEERGSTDTQYF.

This clonotype was detected a few times. V and J are TRBV27 and TRBJ2-1; maybe TRBD1 (5 bases). The J call is uncertain, as TRBJ2-7 better fits the DNA end. Germline lookup yields CDR1 MNHEY and CDR2 SMNVEV (reference sequence). The CDR3 sequence is 14 residues long. CDR3 nucleotide sequence: TGTGCCAGCAGTCCTAGGGGCTTCTACAATGAGCAGTACTTC. Amino acid sequence: CASSPRGFYNEQYF.

J is TRBJ2-5 and V is TRBV6-1; 9 nucleotides agree with TRBD2. The J call may not be correct, given that the DNA end is closer to TRBJ2-1. The CDR3 runs 14 residues. Germline V gene lookup returns CDR1 MNHNS and CDR2 SASEGT. The CDR3 nucleotides read TGTGCCAGCGGGAGAGTAGCGGGGGTCCTTGAGCAGTTCTTC. Protein product: CASGRVAGVLEQFF.

The V call is TRBV12-3 or TRBV12-4, the J call TRBJ2-1; D unclear. Trimming took 6 bases from V and 13 from J, leaving 19 bases between them. The CDR3 loop spans 13 amino acids. In DNA form, the CDR3 reads TGTGCCAGCAGCCGTAATCTCCAAGAGACCCAGTTCTTC. The encoded protein is CASSRNLQETQFF.

This clonotype is medium-sized (0.01 to 0.1%). This rearrangement joins TRBV12-3 or TRBV12-4 to TRBJ2-7; D remains unclear. V lost 1 base and J lost 3, with 22 bases in between. The CDR3 is made up of 18 amino acids. The CDR3 sequence is CASSLGRPGTLPLYEQYF. Written as DNA, the CDR3 is TGTGCCAGCAGTTTAGGACGGCCGGGTACACTCCCCCTCTACGAGCAGTACTTC.

This clonotype was seen only once. J is TRBJ2-1 and V is TRBV6-2 or TRBV6-3; D is unclear. CDR3 length: 12 residues. Trimming pared 0 bases from V and 10 bases from J, leaving 7 bases between. The germline CDR1 and CDR2 sequences are MNHEY and SVGEGT. In DNA form, the CDR3 reads TGTGCCAGCAGTTACTCGAAGGCAGAGCAGTTCTTC. Its translation is CASSYSKAEQFF.

This clonotype has a count of ten or more. V gene TRBV6-2 or TRBV6-3 combines with J gene TRBJ2-1; 7 nucleotides line up with TRBD2. Germline assignment: CDR1 MNHEY and CDR2 SVGEGT. The CDR3 covers 18 residues. J lost 10 bases, V lost 0 bases, and 18 bases had no gene match. CDR3 DNA: TGTGCCAGCAGTTACTCAATCGGGGAGGGGACTATTGTCTACGAGCAGTTCTTC. Protein: CASSYSIGEGTIVYEQFF.

By its share, this clonotype is large. V is TRBV6-1 and J is TRBJ2-5, with TRBD2 as a possible D gene (6 bases). Germline CDR1 and CDR2: MNHNS and SASEGT. The CDR3 has 13 amino acids. Trimming pared 2 bases from V and 2 bases from J, leaving 6 bases between. The CDR3 loop is CASSEREQETQYF. CDR3 in DNA: TGTGCCAGCAGTGAACGGGAGCAAGAGACCCAGTACTTC.

The V call is TRBV7-8, the J call TRBJ2-1, with a tentative D call TRBD2 (5 bases). The J call is uncertain, as TRBJ2-7 better fits the DNA end. Per germline, CDR1 SGHVS and CDR2 FQNEAQ. CDR3 length equals 15 residues. DNA for the CDR3: TGTGCCAGCAGCTTAGGGGTTAGCGACTACAATGAGCAGTACTTC. Its protein is CASSLGVSDYNEQYF.

This chain connects TRBV10-1 to TRBJ2-1; D unresolved. The J call could be wrong; TRBJ2-7 is a better fit for the DNA end. This CDR3 spans 14 amino acids. The germline V gene encodes CDR1 WNHNN and CDR2 SYGVQD (reference sequence). The CDR3 nucleotides are TGCGCCAGCAGTCAATCGGTTGGTAGTGACGAGCAGTACTTC. This translates into CASSQSVGSDEQYF.

In its sample, this clonotype was seen a few times. This chain links TRBV11-3 with TRBJ2-1; a weak D match, TRBD2 (6 bases). CDR1 is SGHNT, CDR2 YENEEA, per germline. V was cut by 5 bases and J by 10 bases, with 24 bases left in between. The CDR3 length is 16 residues. CDR3 in DNA: TGTGCCAGCAGCCCAGGCGGGGCTCAGAGCTCCTACGAGCAGTTCTTC. Protein sequence: CASSPGGAQSSYEQFF. The full variable domain, completed using reference TRBV11-3 and TRBJ2-1, is EAGVVQSPRYKIIEKKQPVAFWCNPISGHNTLYWYLQNLGQGPELLIRYENEEAVDDSQLPKDRFSAERLKGVDSTLKIQPAELGDSAVYLCASSPGGAQSSYEQFFGPGTRLTVL.